This T cell receptor (beta chain) was found in a study of blood T cell repertoires in COVID-19 (dated by TCRdb to about 2020). Context from the whole study: Collaborator samples came from the United States, Italy and Spain and covered acute and convalescent phases of COVID-19. The prospective study material was composed of cDNA or gDNA derived from T cells, B-cell-depleted T cells, or PBMCs. The dataset comprised deeply sampled blood TCRbeta repertoires from subjects exposed to, actively infected with, or recovered from COVID-19. The repertoires were released in a freely available public database intended as a resource for research on the immune response to SARS-CoV-2. Samples were obtained from the ongoing ImmuneRACE study (first 160 participants) and from some 1,200 subjects provided by 6 global collaborators. The sample metadata nearly always contained a de-identified subject ID, COVID-19 status, age in years and sex. Where available, HLA class I and class II types were taken from metadata supplied by the sample provider and were not determined by assay-based typing.

Measured from the cysteine to the phenylalanine, the CDR3 is 16 residues long. Only CDR3 DNA remains: 48 bases, in frame from the first base. According to the germline V gene, CDR1 reads SGHTA and CDR2 reads FQGTGA. V is trimmed back by 4 bases and J by 5 bases, and the junction contains 8 bases that no gene match accounts for. In the prospective study, participants were roughly 18 to 100 years old, resided in 25 or so geographic areas of the United States, and were enrolled through a virtual design. In the prospective study, cohorts were assigned on the basis of participant-reported clinical history obtained from a screening survey and a study questionnaire. In the prospective study, whole blood, serum and a nasopharyngeal or oropharyngeal swab were collected from each participant by mobile phlebotomists. Over a roughly two-month period, participants in the prospective study had the option of providing additional blood draws and questionnaires. Prospective study blood samples were shipped either frozen or at room temperature before DNA extraction.

What the authors observed across the whole study: The amount of clinical and demographic metadata varied by source and participant and was provided uncurated.

The immunoSEQ Assay, a bias-controlled multiplex PCR, was used to amplify TCRbeta CDR3 regions from genomic DNA. Per the authors' processing: The number of nucleated cells in each sample was estimated from the amplification of reference gene primers within the assay. To quantify the absolute abundance of each unique TCRbeta CDR3 rearrangement, sequence reads were collapsed and filtered. For each sample, productive Simpson clonality was calculated as the square root of Simpson's diversity index across productive rearrangements. The source is immuneACCESS, and TCRdb retained only in-frame sequences with V and J called. Part of the clones is not carried over; for the studies checked, unresolved V genes explain less than half of this, and the remainder is unexplained. V, J and clone size reflect that table, while D and trimming were determined from the DNA. The sample records 250,000 to 350,000 clones, almost 90% of which are singletons. The top ten clones comprise 3.5% to 5% of the sample.

A word on this clone: The antigen it recognizes is unknown. No base quality values were provided; no much bigger clone lies one nucleotide off.

Sequencing was performed on PBMCs or T cells enriched from blood (not recorded which). The rearranged chain carries TRBV7-3 and TRBJ2-2; the junction holds 9 bases that match TRBD1. The receptor's source is a woman aged 18-35 years with acute COVID-19. The nucleotide sequence is given as TGTGCCAGCAGCTCCATACAGGGGGCGGCTACCGGGGAGCTGTTTTTT. Translated, it gives CASSSIQGAATGELFF.